The next 21 T cell receptor beta chains were all read from a single sample in a study of cytomegalovirus exposure and HLA in healthy donors. The PCR made use of 60 Vbeta and 13 Jbeta primers. Produced via immunoSEQ multiplex PCR; TCRdb's table is partial and in-frame only. This listing includes around 40,000 clones. What was sequenced was PBMCs. These receptors were obtained from a man aged 35-49 years in good health and CMV-seropositive.

The DNA for the CDR3 is TGTGCCAGCAGCCAGGAACCGGCTTCACCCCTCCACTTT. Translation gives CASSQEPASPLHF. The gene calls are TRBV6-4 and TRBJ1-6; D is unresolved. The CDR3 has 13 amino acids. Germline assignment: CDR1 MRHNA and CDR2 SNTAGT. With 6 bases removed from V and 9 bases from J, the gap between germline ends came to 12 bases.

CDR3 sequence reads: CASSVDGKGYTF. The CDR3, as DNA: TGTGCCAGCAGCGTAGATGGCAAGGGCTACACCTTC. This chain links TRBV9 with TRBJ1-2; D is undetermined. Germline assignment: CDR1 SGDLS and CDR2 YYNGEE. V shed 0 bases and J shed 8 bases, with 8 bases lying between them. The CDR3 runs 12 residues. The variable domain in full, completed from reference TRBV9 and TRBJ1-2, reads DSGVTQTPKHLITATGQRVTLRCSPRSGDLSVYWYQQSLDQGLQFLIQYYNGEERAKGNILERFSAQQFPDLHSELNLSSLELGDSALYFCASSVDGKGYTFGSGTRLTVV.

CDR3 loop: CASGGGSSYNEQFF. In DNA form, the CDR3 reads TGTGCCAGCGGTGGAGGGAGCTCCTACAATGAGCAGTTCTTC. J is TRBJ2-1 and V is TRBV2, with a possible D match to TRBD2 (6 bases). The V end lost 8 bases, the J end lost 0 bases, and 11 bases lay between the germline ends. Germline CDR1 SNHLY, CDR2 FYNNEI. The CDR3 length is 14 residues.

Worth noting for this clone: A read error may produce the germline difference seen at one junction end. The rearrangement joins TRBV7-7 to TRBJ2-1; 10 nucleotides match TRBD1. The CDR3 is made up of 17 amino acids. The germline CDR1 and CDR2 sequences are SSHAT and FNYEAQ (reference sequence). This CDR3 reads CASSLEFYRTGGNEQFF. The CDR3 nucleotides are TGTGCTAGCAGCTTAGAGTTTTATAGGACAGGGGGCAATGAGCAGTTCTTC.

This CDR3 reads CASSVEVYSYEQYF. CDR3 nucleotides: TGTGCCAGCAGCGTAGAAGTCTACAGCTACGAGCAGTACTTC. This rearrangement joins TRBV9 to TRBJ2-7, with D unclear. CDR1 SGDLS and CDR2 YYNGEE come from the germline V gene. Trimming stripped 0 bases from V and 3 bases from J, with 10 bases between. The CDR3 totals 14 residues.

This chain connects TRBV10-3 to TRBJ2-5, with TRBD2 matching 10 bases. Unmatched junction bases numbered 8, after V lost 2 bases and J lost 5 bases. The CDR3 extends over 16 amino acids. From germline, CDR1 is ENHRY and CDR2 SYGVKD. The CDR3 DNA sequence: TGTGCCATCAGTGAGCCTAGCGGGGGAACGTTTGAGACCCAGTACTTC. Its translation: CAISEPSGGTFETQYF.

The gene calls are TRBV9 and TRBJ2-7, with 14 nucleotides matching TRBD2. The CDR3 covers 16 residues. J gave up 7 bases and V 0 bases, and 6 bases lay outside the gene matches. Germline CDR1 and CDR2: SGDLS and YYNGEE. CDR3 loop: CASSVGLAGGQLEQYF. CDR3 bases: TGTGCCAGCAGCGTAGGACTAGCGGGAGGGCAGTTGGAGCAGTACTTC.

The chain employs TRBV23-1 and TRBJ2-1; possible D gene TRBD1, 5 bases. TRBV23-1 is an ORF; its function is uncertain. V lost 4 bases to trimming and J lost 2 bases, with 18 bases between them. The CDR3 spans 17 residues. In nucleotides, the CDR3 is TGCGCCAGCAGTCCCGCGGACCACAGGCCACCCTACAATGAGCAGTTCTTC. Translation: CASSPADHRPPYNEQFF.

The CDR3 protein is CASSPIYQETQYF. The CDR3 coding sequence is TGTGCCAGCTCACCTATCTACCAAGAGACCCAGTACTTC. The chain couples TRBV18 to TRBJ2-5; no reliable D call. The CDR3 has 13 residues. CDR1 and CDR2 (germline): KGHSH, LQKENI. Trimming stripped 3 bases from V and 0 bases from J, with 5 bases between.

This chain links TRBV2 with TRBJ1-1, with TRBD1 as a possible D gene (5 bases). V was pared by 4 bases and J by 8 bases, with 11 bases between. Per germline, CDR1 SNHLY and CDR2 FYNNEI. This CDR3 is 12 amino acids long. The CDR3 DNA reads TGTGCCAGCAGTGTGGCAGGGCTAGAAGCTTTCTTT. It specifies CASSVAGLEAFF.

The chain couples TRBV28 to TRBJ1-2, with a tentative D call TRBD1 (6 bases). There are 13 residues in the CDR3. Trimming took off 5 bases at V and 7 bases at J, with 14 bases between the two ends. Germline CDR1 and CDR2: MDHEN and SYDVKM. The DNA for the CDR3 is TGTGCCAGCAGTGGGGGCCTCCGGGGTGGCTACACCTTC. Encoded protein: CASSGGLRGGYTF.

J is TRBJ1-1 and V is TRBV6-5; TRBD1 is a possible D gene (6 bases). The V and J ends lost 7 bases and 0 bases respectively, with 12 bases between them. The germline V gene encodes CDR1 MNHEY and CDR2 SVGAGI. The CDR3 contains 14 residues. DNA of the CDR3: TGTGCCAGCATGTACGGACAGATGAACACTGAAGCTTTCTTT. Translation: CASMYGQMNTEAFF.

The genes are TRBV2 and TRBJ1-2; 8 bases are shared with TRBD1. The junction had 1 base not matched to a gene; V was cut back by 4 bases and J by 0 bases. Germline V lookup: CDR1 SNHLY, CDR2 FYNNEI. The CDR3 extends over 14 amino acids. The CDR3 sequence is CASSGDRTNYGYTF. In DNA, the CDR3 is TGTGCCAGCAGTGGGGACAGGACTAACTATGGCTACACCTTC. The full variable domain, its missing parts supplied by reference TRBV2 and TRBJ1-2, is EPEVTQTPSHQVTQMGQEVILRCVPISNHLYFYWYRQILGQKVEFLVSFYNNEISEKSEIFDDQFSVERPDGSNFTLKIRSTKLEDSAMYFCASSGDRTNYGYTFGSGTRLTVV.

This chain joins TRBV5-1 and TRBJ2-7; 7 positions agree with TRBD1. The germline V gene encodes CDR1 SGHRS and CDR2 YFSETQ. The ends lost 1 base at V and 12 bases at J; junction bases unmatched: 16. The CDR3 is 15 amino acids. CDR3: CASSLWYDSRDSLYF. The CDR3 nucleotides read TGCGCCAGCAGCTTGTGGTATGATTCTCGGGACAGCTTGTACTTC.

V is TRBV21-1 and J is TRBJ1-2; TRBD1, the D gene given by the table, was not confirmed from the DNA. TRBV21-1 is marked as a pseudogene. The CDR3 extends over 16 amino acids. The CDR3 DNA sequence: TGTGCCAGCAGCCAATCACCAAACAGGGATAACTATGGCTACACCTTC. Its translation: CASSQSPNRDNYGYTF.

The rearrangement uses TRBV5-6 and TRBJ1-2; 9 nucleotides align to TRBD1. The CDR3 has 15 amino acids. Trimming removed 4 bases from V and 5 bases from J; junction bases left unmatched: 9. Germline CDR1 is SGHDT and CDR2 is YYEEEE. The CDR3 here is CASSTPGTGSYGYTF. The CDR3 DNA reads TGTGCCAGCAGCACACCCGGGACAGGGAGTTATGGCTACACCTTC.

Turning to this clone: This specimen includes other DNA sequences encoding the same CDR3. The genes are TRBV30 and TRBJ1-5, with D possibly being TRBD1 (5 bases). The CDR3 has 15 amino acids. Trimming removed 4 bases from V and 7 bases from J, with 20 bases in between. Looked up from germline, CDR1 is GTSNPN and CDR2 is SVGIG (reference sequence). The CDR3 loop reads CAWTPGGGAGQPQHF. The CDR3 bases are TGTGCCTGGACCCCCGGTGGGGGAGCGGGCCAGCCCCAGCATTTT.

The chain carries TRBV5-5 and TRBJ1-3, with D perhaps TRBD1 (6 bases). Per the germline V gene, CDR1 is SGHKS and CDR2 is YYEKEE (reference sequence). The CDR3 consists of 15 residues. V was trimmed by 2 bases and J by 0 bases, leaving 9 bases between them. DNA for the CDR3: TGTGCCAGCAGCTTTGACAGGTACTCTGGAAACACCATATATTTT. Its translation: CASSFDRYSGNTIYF.

The V call is TRBV19, the J call TRBJ1-5, with D unclear. CDR1 is LNHDA, CDR2 SQIVND, per germline (reference sequence). The CDR3 covers 15 residues. Deletions cut 7 bases from V and 6 bases from J, with 19 bases between. CDR3 bases: TGTGCCAGTACAGGACTATTCGTGGGCGCTCAGCCCCAGCATTTT. Its translation: CASTGLFVGAQPQHF.

J is TRBJ1-5 and V is TRBV7-2; tentative D call: TRBD1 (5 bases). V was trimmed by 5 bases and J by 2 bases, leaving 13 bases between them. The CDR3 is 15 amino acids. Germline V CDR1 and CDR2: SGHTA, FQGNSA. CDR3 loop: CASSPGFQGNQPQHF. The CDR3 DNA reads TGTGCCAGCAGCCCAGGGTTTCAGGGCAATCAGCCCCAGCATTTT.

The gene calls are TRBV7-2 and TRBJ2-7, with a possible D match to TRBD1 (6 bases). CDR1 is SGHTA, CDR2 FQGNSA, per germline. V was trimmed by 3 bases and J by 6 bases, leaving 15 bases between them. The CDR3 extends over 14 amino acids. In nucleotides, the CDR3 is TGTGCCAGCAGCTTCGGCCAGGGGCGGGCCGAGCAGTACTTC. Residues: CASSFGQGRAEQYF.